This is a list of T cell receptor beta chains from one sample in a study of cytomegalovirus exposure and HLA in healthy donors. Some clones are missing from TCRdb's copy, which holds only in-frame ones; the method was immunoSEQ multiplex PCR. The top ten hold roughly 3% of the sample, which has around 130,000 clones, around 71% seen once. Input material: PBMCs. These receptors were obtained from an older woman in good health and CMV-seropositive. CDR3s include the opening cysteine and the closing phenylalanine or tryptophan. Each record gives: V gene, D gene, J gene, clone size, CDR3 protein, CDR3 DNA. The D gene is left open where the match is weak. A clone size is listed for some rows: how often the clone was seen (once, few, many), or a class if it is expanded.

v_gene: TRBV5-1; d_gene: .; j_gene: TRBJ1-4; abundance: .; CDR3aa: CASSAWGATNEKLFF; CDR3nt: TGCGCCAGCAGCGCCTGGGGGGCAACTAATGAAAAACTGTTTTTT
v_gene: TRBV6-1; d_gene: .; j_gene: TRBJ1-1; abundance: .; CDR3aa: CASTGGRLNTEAFF; CDR3nt: TGTGCCAGCACCGGGGGACGGTTGAACACTGAAGCTTTCTTT
v_gene: TRBV18; d_gene: TRBD1; j_gene: TRBJ1-5; abundance: .; CDR3aa: CASSQGAGSNQPQHF; CDR3nt: TGTGCCAGCTCCCAGGGGGCTGGAAGCAATCAGCCCCAGCATTTT
v_gene: TRBV19; d_gene: .; j_gene: TRBJ2-7; abundance: .; CDR3aa: CASSGAWDSYEQYF; CDR3nt: TGTGCCAGTAGTGGGGCGTGGGACTCCTACGAGCAGTACTTC
v_gene: TRBV9; d_gene: .; j_gene: TRBJ2-1; abundance: .; CDR3aa: CASSASFEQFF; CDR3nt: TGTGCCAGCAGCGCTTCGTTTGAGCAGTTCTTC
v_gene: TRBV5-1; d_gene: .; j_gene: TRBJ1-6; abundance: .; CDR3aa: CASSLVGGESPLHF; CDR3nt: TGCGCCAGCAGCTTGGTGGGGGGGGAATCACCCCTCCACTTT
v_gene: TRBV4-1; d_gene: .; j_gene: TRBJ2-7; abundance: .; CDR3aa: CASRGTLYEQYF; CDR3nt: TGCGCCAGCAGAGGGACACTCTACGAGCAGTACTTC
v_gene: TRBV2; d_gene: .; j_gene: TRBJ2-7; abundance: few; CDR3aa: CASSGRWTDDDEQYF; CDR3nt: TGTGCCAGCAGTGGTAGGTGGACAGACGATGACGAGCAGTACTTC
v_gene: TRBV10-1; d_gene: TRBD1; j_gene: TRBJ1-1; abundance: .; CDR3aa: CASSESIGQGGTEAFF; CDR3nt: TGCGCCAGCAGTGAGTCAATCGGACAGGGGGGAACTGAAGCTTTCTTT
v_gene: TRBV6-5; d_gene: TRBD2; j_gene: TRBJ2-3; abundance: .; CDR3aa: CASSPYAGGTDTQYF; CDR3nt: TGTGCCAGCAGTCCTTACGCGGGGGGGACAGATACGCAGTATTTT
v_gene: TRBV7-9; d_gene: .; j_gene: TRBJ2-1; abundance: few; CDR3aa: CAGGSPYNEQFF; CDR3nt: TGTGCCGGGGGGAGTCCCTACAATGAGCAGTTCTTC
v_gene: TRBV11-2; d_gene: .; j_gene: TRBJ2-4; abundance: once; CDR3aa: CASSHRGGPDIQYF; CDR3nt: TGTGCCAGCAGCCATAGGGGGGGCCCGGACATTCAGTACTTC
v_gene: TRBV7-3; d_gene: .; j_gene: TRBJ2-7; abundance: .; CDR3aa: CASSLGAGSTYEQYF; CDR3nt: TGTGCCAGCAGCCTGGGTGCAGGTTCTACCTACGAGCAGTACTTC